The clone carrying this TCR beta chain occurred a few times. The data are from a study of blood T cell repertoires in COVID-19. Looking at the study overall: Material from acute and convalescent COVID-19 was sourced from the United States, Italy and Spain.

The CDR3 is made up of 12 amino acids. Germline V gene data show CDR1 as LNHDA and CDR2 as SQIVND (reference sequence). Trimming pared 6 bases from V and 4 bases from J, leaving 9 bases between. Those who participated ranged in age from roughly 18 to 89 years and resided in under 25 US areas. Original methodology: Reference gene primers were amplified, and this amplification served to estimate nucleated cell counts. Sequencing used immunoSEQ multiplex PCR; TCRdb keeps in-frame clones, though not all of them. V and J calls and clone size are those listed in that table; D and trimming were worked out from the DNA. The sample includes 220,000 or so clones, about 86% of them seen just once.

Sequencing was done on a sample of PBMCs or T cells enriched from blood (not recorded which). This receptor was taken from a woman between 40 and 50 years old with acute COVID-19. The chain combines TRBV19 with TRBJ1-2, with a weak D call TRBD1 (5 bases). CDR3 bases: TGTGCCAGTAGCTTGCAGGGCTATGGCTACACCTTC. The encoded protein is CASSLQGYGYTF.